The source of this TCR beta chain is a study of shared clonotypes between healthy human individuals (dated by TCRdb to 2018 to 2021). In the study overall: A couple of women and three men aged 18 to 49 years were included in the cohort. Different laboratories and diverse techniques were used to prepare libraries and sequence TCR repertoires, to increase sequencing depth and limit assay-specific biases. Per donor, leukapheresis produced somewhere between about 0.94 and 9.5 billion PBMCs. The study deeply sequenced blood TCR repertoires of about 5 healthy adults to estimate repertoire size and the extent of clonotype sharing between individuals. For each donor, CD4 naive and CD4 memory were each run on three plates, CD8 naive on two plates, and CD8 memory on one plate. Results the study describes overall, beyond this receptor: Only blood was sampled, and tissue TCR repertoires likely differ from those in blood. Pairwise subsampling led to the expectation that sequencing depth would affect the degree of clonotype sharing among donors. Naive subsets generally had larger estimated clonotype richness than memory subsets. Rarefaction of sorted-subset datasets indicated incomplete sequencing despite the large sequencing depth. Because the study included a small number of donors, the genetic and exposure-history diversity represented was limited. Higher generation probabilities were observed for clonotypes shared by all four sorted-subset donors than for non-shared clonotypes. When a handful of donors were compared, the shared fraction of clonotypes was about 5% for naive CD4, 3% to 4% for naive CD8, 2.3% for memory CD4, and approximately 0.4% for memory CD8.

TCR CDR3 regions were amplified from genomic DNA by multiplex PCR using the deep immunoSEQ assay. Extracted genomic DNA from each cell subset was spread evenly across all wells of several immunoSEQ 96-well plates, with each plate serving as a replicate. For sorted subsets, each replicate PCR was loaded with roughly 190 ng genomic DNA, equivalent to approximately 27,000 T cell genomes. Purified libraries were quantified with a Qubit 3.0 fluorometer, sized on a Bioanalyzer 2100, and re-quantified with the KAPA Library Quantification kit. Every immunoSEQ 96-well plate was sequenced on a dedicated single-read 150-cycle Illumina NextSeq 550 flow cell. Regarding the original processing steps: Because only junctional sequences without quality scores were contained in the immunoSEQ output, filtering matching that applied to full-length reads could not be performed. Sequences were annotated with PyIR, a Python wrapper for IgBLAST v1.9, and V/J genes and CDR3 were assigned using IMGT germline references. Any read was removed if the V/J assignment was weak (E-value above 1e-6), the CDR3 was missing, or the read contained stop codons, out-of-frame junctions, or ambiguous translated residues. V3J clonotypes were defined by identical inferred V gene, J gene, and CDR3 amino acid sequence. To compute the percentage overlap between repertoires, the number of shared unique clonotypes was divided by the size of the smaller repertoire. Repertoire richness was assessed with RTK rarefaction, the Chao1 estimator, and Recon v2.1 estimates of unobserved clonotypes. For all TCRbeta clonotypes obtained by the gDNA method from a few donors, generation probabilities were computed with OLGA. Held by TCRdb, this immuneACCESS table contains in-frame sequences only and omits some clones. Under half of the omission traces to an unresolved V gene where checked; the cause of the rest is unknown. The V and J calls and clone size come from that table; D and trimming were worked out from the DNA. Recorded for this sample are 2 million to 2.5 million clones; 85% to 95% of them occurred a single time. Clones ranked in the top ten supply 0.35% to 0.5% of the sample.

Note on this clone: No cognate antigen has been identified for it. No quality values exist for individual bases; no much larger clone is one base distant.

V sheds 1 base and J sheds 3 bases, leaving 10 bases between their ends. The germline V gene encodes CDR1 SGHNT and CDR2 YYREEE (reference sequence). The CDR3 sequence holds 14 residues, the cysteine and phenylalanine included. Kept here is only the CDR3 DNA, which spans 42 bases and is read in frame from base 1. The donors were healthy, HIV-negative adults who had no recently reported acute infections or vaccinations. Only Caucasian adults living in Nashville, Tennessee, USA were represented among the donors. CD4+ T cells were enriched by magnetic negative selection; naive cells were then positively selected on CD45RA, and the negative fraction formed the memory subset. After blood collection by leukapheresis, PBMCs were isolated using Ficoll-Histopaque density gradient centrifugation and then cryopreserved in the vapor phase of liquid nitrogen. Analytical flow cytometry was used to check the purity and quantity of every magnetically sorted T cell population. From each sorted fraction, genomic DNA was isolated and quantified by UV absorbance on a Nanodrop 2000c.

This TCR came from a man younger than 35 in good health. Some clones in this sample may be carry-over from other donors' samples. The rearranged segments are TRBV5-4 and TRBJ1-1, with no reliable assignment of the D segment. The sequencing sample was made of naive CD4+ T cells from PBMCs. What this sample's cell subset or site label stands for: CD45RA+ positively selected. CDR3 sequence: CASSLPRQDTEAFF. The DNA sequence is given as TGTGCCAGCAGCTTGCCCCGGCAAGACACTGAAGCTTTCTTT.